The source of this T cell receptor (beta chain) is a study of blood T cell repertoires in COVID-19. Study-level information: Acute and convalescent COVID-19 samples came from the United States, Italy and Spain. PBMCs, B-cell-depleted T cells, or T cells provided the cDNA or gDNA that made up the material.

Germline assignment: CDR1 SGHNT and CDR2 YYREEE (reference sequence). V lost 0 bases and J lost 1; bases outside the gene matches: 3. The CDR3 runs to 15 residues. Authors' methods: Reference gene primer amplification in the assay estimated nucleated cell counts. TCRdb's table, derived via immunoSEQ multiplex PCR, lists solely in-frame clones and lacks some. V and J calls and clone size are those listed in that table; D and trimming were worked out from the DNA. Here the sample spans approximately 140,000 clones, roughly 79% being singletons. The source of this sequence is a human donor with acute or convalescent COVID-19. The donor label of this sample is uncertain. The chain joins TRBV5-4 to TRBJ1-1, with TRBD1 matching over 7 bases. Sequencing was done on a sample of peripheral blood. The CDR3 protein is CASSLAGQANTEAFF. CDR3 DNA sequence: TGTGCCAGCAGCTTGGCCGGACAGGCGAACACTGAAGCTTTCTTT. The full variable domain, completed using reference TRBV5-4 and TRBJ1-1, is ETGVTQSPTHLIKTRGQQVTLRCSSQSGHNTVSWYQQALGQGPQFIFQYYREEENGRGNFPPRFSGLQFPNYSSELNVNALELDDSALYLCASSLAGQANTEAFFGQGTRLTVV.